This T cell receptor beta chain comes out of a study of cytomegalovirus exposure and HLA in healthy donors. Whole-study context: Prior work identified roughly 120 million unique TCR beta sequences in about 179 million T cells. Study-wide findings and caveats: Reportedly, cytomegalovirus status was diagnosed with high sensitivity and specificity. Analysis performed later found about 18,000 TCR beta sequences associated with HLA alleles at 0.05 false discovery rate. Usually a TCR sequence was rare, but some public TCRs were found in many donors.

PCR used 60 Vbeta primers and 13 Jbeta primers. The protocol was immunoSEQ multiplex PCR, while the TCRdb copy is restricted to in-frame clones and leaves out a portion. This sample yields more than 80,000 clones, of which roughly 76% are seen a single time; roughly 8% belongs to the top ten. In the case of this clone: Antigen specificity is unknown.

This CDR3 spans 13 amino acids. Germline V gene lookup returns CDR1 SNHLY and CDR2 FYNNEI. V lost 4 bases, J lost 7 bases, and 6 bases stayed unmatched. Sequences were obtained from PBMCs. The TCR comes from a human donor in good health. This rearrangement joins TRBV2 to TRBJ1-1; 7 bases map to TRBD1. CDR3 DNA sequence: TGTGCCAGCAGTGTTACAGGGGCTTGTGAAGCTTTCTTT. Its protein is CASSVTGACEAFF.